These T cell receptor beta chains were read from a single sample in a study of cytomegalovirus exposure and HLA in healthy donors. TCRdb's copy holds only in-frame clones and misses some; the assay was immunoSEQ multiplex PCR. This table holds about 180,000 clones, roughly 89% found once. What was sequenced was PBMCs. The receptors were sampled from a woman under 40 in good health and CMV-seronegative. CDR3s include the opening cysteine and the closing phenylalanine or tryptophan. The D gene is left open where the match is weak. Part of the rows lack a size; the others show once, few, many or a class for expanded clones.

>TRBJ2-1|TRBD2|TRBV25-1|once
CASSESTSGYNEQFF
TGTGCCAGCAGTGAATCGACTAGCGGGTACAATGAGCAGTTCTTC
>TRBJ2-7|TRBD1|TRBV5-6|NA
CASSWTGLREQYF
TGTGCCAGCAGCTGGACAGGGCTCCGCGAGCAGTACTTC
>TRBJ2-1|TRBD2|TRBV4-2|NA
CASSQVGLAGGLHEQFF
TGTGCCAGCAGCCAAGTTGGACTAGCGGGGGGGCTACATGAGCAGTTCTTC
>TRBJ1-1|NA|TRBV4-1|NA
CASSQGGLSEAFF
TGCGCCAGCAGCCAAGGGGGGCTGTCTGAAGCTTTCTTT
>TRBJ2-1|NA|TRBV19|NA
CASRSGRGLNEQFF
TGTGCCAGTAGGTCCGGAAGGGGCCTCAATGAGCAGTTCTTC
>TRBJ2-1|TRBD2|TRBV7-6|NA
CASSFGGSNNEQFF
TGTGCCAGCAGCTTCGGGGGGTCTAACAATGAGCAGTTCTTC
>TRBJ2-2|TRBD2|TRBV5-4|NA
CASGKWRGVNTGELFF
TGTGCCAGCGGAAAATGGCGGGGGGTGAACACCGGGGAGCTGTTTTTT
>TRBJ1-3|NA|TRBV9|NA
CASSEQGGAGNTIYF
TGTGCCAGCAGTGAACAAGGGGGGGCTGGAAACACCATATATTTT
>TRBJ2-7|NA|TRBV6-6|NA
CASSYRGSYEQYF
TGTGCCAGCAGTTACAGGGGGTCCTACGAGCAGTACTTC
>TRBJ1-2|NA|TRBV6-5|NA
CASSQQIQYGYTF
TGTGCCAGCAGTCAGCAGATACAGTATGGCTACACCTTC
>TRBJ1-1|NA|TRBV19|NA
CASSLSSSSAFF
TGTGCCAGTAGTTTATCCAGTTCTTCAGCTTTCTTT
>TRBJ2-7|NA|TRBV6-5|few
CASSYSNRDYEQYF
TGTGCCAGCAGTTACTCGAACAGGGACTACGAGCAGTACTTC
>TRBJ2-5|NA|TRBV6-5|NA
CASAQNTGRGETQYF
TGTGCCAGCGCACAAAACACAGGGAGGGGAGAGACCCAGTACTTC
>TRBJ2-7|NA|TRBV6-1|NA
CASSEAALPGEQYF
TGTGCCAGCAGTGAAGCGGCCTTACCGGGCGAGCAGTACTTC
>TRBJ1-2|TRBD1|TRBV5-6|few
CASSSPGQGPSGYTF
TGTGCCAGCAGCTCACCGGGACAGGGGCCGAGTGGCTACACCTTC
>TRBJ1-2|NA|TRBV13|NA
CASRSTPLNYGYTF
TGTGCCAGCAGATCGACTCCCTTAAACTATGGCTACACCTTC
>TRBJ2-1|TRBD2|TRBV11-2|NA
CASSPRLASYNEQFF
TGTGCCAGCAGCCCTCGACTAGCCTCCTACAATGAGCAGTTCTTC
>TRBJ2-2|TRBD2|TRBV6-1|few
CASSEASGGAGELFF
TGTGCCAGCAGTGAAGCTAGCGGGGGGGCCGGGGAGCTGTTTTTT
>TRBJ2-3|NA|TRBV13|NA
CASSWDLDTQYF
TGTGCCAGCAGCTGGGACTTGGATACGCAGTATTTT
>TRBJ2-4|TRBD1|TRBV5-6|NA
CASSLDRGGKGDIQYF
TGTGCCAGCAGCTTGGACCGAGGGGGCAAGGGGGACATTCAGTACTTC
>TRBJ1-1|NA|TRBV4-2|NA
CASSLSIQDTNEAFF
TGTGCCAGCAGCTTATCGATTCAGGACACGAATGAAGCTTTCTTT
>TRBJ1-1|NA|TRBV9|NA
CASSVARGWDTEAFF
TGTGCCAGCAGCGTAGCTCGGGGTTGGGACACTGAAGCTTTCTTT
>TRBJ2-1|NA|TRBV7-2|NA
CASSTLPGNEQFF
TGTGCCAGCAGCACCCTTCCCGGCAATGAGCAGTTCTTC
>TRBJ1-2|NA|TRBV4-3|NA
CASSQEHSPLNYGYTF
TGCGCCAGCAGCCAGGAACACAGTCCGCTCAACTATGGCTACACCTTC
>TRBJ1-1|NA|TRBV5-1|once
CASSLVSPILEAFF
TGCGCCAGCAGCTTGGTTTCGCCGATACTTGAAGCTTTCTTT
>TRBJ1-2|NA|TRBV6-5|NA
CASRTGTNYGYTF
TGTGCCAGCAGAACCGGGACAAACTATGGCTACACCTTC
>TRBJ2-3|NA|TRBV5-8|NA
CASRTNTDTQYF
TGTGCCAGCAGGACAAACACTGATACGCAGTATTTT
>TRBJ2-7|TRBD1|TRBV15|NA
CATSRPTGAYEQYF
TGTGCCACCAGCAGACCGACAGGGGCCTACGAGCAGTACTTC
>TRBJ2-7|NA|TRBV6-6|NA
CASRSQVYEQYF
TGTGCCAGCAGGTCCCAGGTCTACGAGCAGTACTTC
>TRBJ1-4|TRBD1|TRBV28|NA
CASSSPAGGGEKLFF
TGTGCCAGCAGTTCGCCGGCAGGGGGCGGTGAAAAACTGTTTTTT
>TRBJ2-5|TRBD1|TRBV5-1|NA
CASSFLGTGQETQYF
TGCGCCAGCAGCTTCCTTGGGACAGGACAAGAGACCCAGTACTTC
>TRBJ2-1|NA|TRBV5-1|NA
CASTAASYNEQFF
TGCGCCAGCACCGCGGCTTCCTACAATGAGCAGTTCTTC
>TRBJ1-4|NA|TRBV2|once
CASILRNTFPLGEKLFF
TGTGCCAGCATCCTCAGGAACACCTTTCCCCTGGGTGAAAAACTGTTTTTT
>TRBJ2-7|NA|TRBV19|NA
CASSIRIRGEYEQYF
TGTGCCAGTAGTATACGTATTCGGGGAGAGTACGAGCAGTACTTC
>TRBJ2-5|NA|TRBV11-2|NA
CASSPGQGQETQYF
TGTGCCAGCAGTCCCGGACAAGGCCAAGAGACCCAGTACTTC
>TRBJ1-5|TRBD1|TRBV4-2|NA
CASSQAGQGLSGYQPQHF
TGTGCCAGCAGCCAAGCGGGACAGGGCTTAAGCGGCTATCAGCCCCAGCATTTT
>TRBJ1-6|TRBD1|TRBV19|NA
CASTPDRDSPLHF
TGTGCCAGTACCCCCGACAGGGATTCACCCCTCCACTTT
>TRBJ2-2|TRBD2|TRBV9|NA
CASSVPSGGEDTGELFF
TGTGCCAGCAGCGTTCCCAGCGGGGGGGAGGACACCGGGGAGCTGTTTTTT
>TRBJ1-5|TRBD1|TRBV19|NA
CASSIEGTGGFQPQHF
TGTGCCAGTAGTATAGAGGGGACAGGGGGATTTCAGCCCCAGCATTTT
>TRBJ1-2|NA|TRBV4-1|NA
CASSPTRGEDSYGYTF
TGCGCCAGCAGCCCCACCCGAGGGGAGGATAGCTATGGCTACACCTTC
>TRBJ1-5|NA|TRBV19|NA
CASSIADRHIANQPQHF
TGTGCCAGTAGTATAGCGGACAGACATATAGCGAATCAGCCCCAGCATTTT
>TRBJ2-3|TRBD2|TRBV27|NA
CASRAGGLSVDTQYF
TGTGCCAGCAGGGCGGGGGGCTTATCTGTAGATACGCAGTATTTT
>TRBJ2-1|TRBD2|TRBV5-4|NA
CASSFLPAGVRDEQFF
TGTGCCAGCAGCTTCCTTCCAGCGGGGGTTCGGGATGAGCAGTTCTTC
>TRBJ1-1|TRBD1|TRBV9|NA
CASSVVRDREGGTEAFF
TGTGCCAGCAGCGTAGTTCGGGACAGGGAGGGGGGCACTGAAGCTTTCTTT
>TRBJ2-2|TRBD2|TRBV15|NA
CATSRGRGGRTGELFF
TGTGCCACCAGCAGGGGGCGGGGGGGCAGAACCGGGGAGCTGTTTTTT
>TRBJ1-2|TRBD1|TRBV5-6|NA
CASSLQGASGYTF
TGTGCCAGCAGCCTTCAGGGGGCGTCAGGCTACACCTTC
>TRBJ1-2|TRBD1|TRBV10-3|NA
CAIRTGRQGVIDYGYTF
TGTGCCATCAGGACGGGCCGCCAGGGGGTAATTGACTATGGCTACACCTTC
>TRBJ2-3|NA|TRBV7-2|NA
CASSLGVGATDTQYF
TGTGCCAGCAGCTTAGGGGTAGGGGCCACAGATACGCAGTATTTT
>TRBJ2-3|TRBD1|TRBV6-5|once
CASSYSRGLDTQYF
TGTGCCAGCAGTTACTCTAGGGGGCTGGATACGCAGTATTTT
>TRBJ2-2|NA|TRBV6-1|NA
CASSAGGRSGELFF
TGTGCCAGCAGTGCCGGGGGGCGGTCCGGGGAGCTGTTTTTT
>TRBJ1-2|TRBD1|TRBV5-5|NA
CASRIGQGNNYGYTF
TGTGCCAGCAGAATTGGACAGGGGAATAACTATGGCTACACCTTC
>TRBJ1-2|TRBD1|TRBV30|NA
CAWSLRVGTGVELYGYTF
TGTGCCTGGAGTCTCAGGGTAGGGACAGGGGTAGAATTGTATGGCTACACCTTC
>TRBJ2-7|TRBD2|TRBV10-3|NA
CAIGLAGGPYEQYF
TGTGCCATCGGACTAGCGGGGGGGCCCTACGAGCAGTACTTC
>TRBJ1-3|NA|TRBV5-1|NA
CASSLGPGQNTIYF
TGCGCCAGCAGCTTGGGACCAGGCCAAAACACCATATATTTT
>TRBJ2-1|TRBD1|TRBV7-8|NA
CASSLGQGQGKFF
TGTGCCAGCAGCTTAGGTCAGGGACAGGGGAAGTTCTTC
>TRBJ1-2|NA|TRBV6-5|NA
CASSYTSGTIYGYTF
TGTGCCAGCAGTTACACCTCCGGGACAATCTATGGCTACACCTTC
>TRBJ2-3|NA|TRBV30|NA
CAWSVVGGAGDTQYF
TGTGCCTGGAGTGTAGTGGGGGGGGCTGGAGATACGCAGTATTTT
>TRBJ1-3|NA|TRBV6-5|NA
CASSFVPASSGNTIYF
NA